This T cell receptor (beta chain) is drawn from a study of blood T cell repertoires in COVID-19. Per the study methods: Cell counts per sample came from amplifying reference gene primers. Repertoires were generated with immunoSEQ multiplex PCR, while TCRdb's copy carries only in-frame clones and drops some. Clonal size and the V and J genes are those of that table, whereas D and trimming came from the DNA. The repertoire holds about 77,000 clones, with roughly 78% as singletons. V shed 0 bases and J 8 bases; nucleotides not matched to a gene: 7. Germline CDR1 and CDR2: SGDLS and YYNGEE. The CDR3 loop spans 15 amino acids. The sample holds one count of this clone.

Sequencing input: peripheral blood. The clonotype originates from a woman between 65 and 79 years old with acute or convalescent COVID-19. This chain joins TRBV9 and TRBJ2-1, with 8 bases that match TRBD2. The DNA for the CDR3 is TGTGCCAGCAGCGTAGACGGGGGGGCCTGGGATGAGCAGTTCTTC. It translates to CASSVDGGAWDEQFF.